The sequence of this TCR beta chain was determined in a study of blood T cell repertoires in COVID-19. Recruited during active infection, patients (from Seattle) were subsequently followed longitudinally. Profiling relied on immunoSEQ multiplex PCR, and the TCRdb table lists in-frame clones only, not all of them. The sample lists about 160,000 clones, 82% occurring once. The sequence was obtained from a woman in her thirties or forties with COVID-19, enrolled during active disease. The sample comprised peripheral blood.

The CDR3 DNA reads TGTGCCAGCAGCTTATGGACAGGGGGGATCAATCAGCCCCAGCATTTT. The encoded protein is CASSLWTGGINQPQHF. This sequence joins TRBV5-8 and TRBJ1-5, with TRBD1 matching over 10 bases. Germline CDR1 SGHTS, CDR2 YDEGEE. This CDR3 has 16 residues. J gave up 3 bases and V 2 bases, and 5 bases lay outside the gene matches.